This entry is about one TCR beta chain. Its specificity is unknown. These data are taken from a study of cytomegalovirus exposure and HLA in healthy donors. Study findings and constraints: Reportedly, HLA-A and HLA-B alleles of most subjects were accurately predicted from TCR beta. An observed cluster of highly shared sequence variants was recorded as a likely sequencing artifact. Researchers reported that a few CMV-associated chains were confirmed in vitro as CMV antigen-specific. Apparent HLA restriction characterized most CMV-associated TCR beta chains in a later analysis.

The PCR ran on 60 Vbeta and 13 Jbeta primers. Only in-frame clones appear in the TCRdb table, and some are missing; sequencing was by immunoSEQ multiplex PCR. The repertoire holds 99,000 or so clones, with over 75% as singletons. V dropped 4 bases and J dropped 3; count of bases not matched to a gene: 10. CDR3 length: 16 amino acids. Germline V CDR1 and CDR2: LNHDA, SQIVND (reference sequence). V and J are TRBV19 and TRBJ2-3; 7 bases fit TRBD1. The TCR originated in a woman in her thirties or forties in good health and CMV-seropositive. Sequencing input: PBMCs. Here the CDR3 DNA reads TGTGCCAGTAGTACCCTCGGGGCAGGGGGAACAGATACGCAGTATTTT. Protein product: CASSTLGAGGTDTQYF.